The 19 T cell receptor beta chains given below trace back to one sample, sequenced in a study of blood T cells in healthy people across ages (dated by TCRdb to about 2015). The library came from 5' RACE. A second PCR of roughly 7 to 11 cycles was performed with a sample-barcoded 5' primer and a J-beta primer mix. Starting from the raw public reads, TCRdb applied fastp trimming at Q25, assembled clones with MiXCR and retained in-frame beta chains. Entries that share a CDR3 protein sequence are merged under the most common genes and DNA. The sample table holds approximately 2,000,000 distinct CDR3 sequences, of which more than 35% were seen once. The ten largest make up roughly 24% of the sample. The sample comprised blood. These receptors were taken from a human donor in good health.

This clonotype was observed a handful of times. This may stem from a read error, because a much larger clone lies one nucleotide away. The CDR3 here is CSVGSGSTDTQYF. DNA of the CDR3: TGCAGCGTTGGTAGCGGCAGCACAGATACGCAGTATTTT. The chain carries TRBV29-1 and TRBJ2-3, with TRBD2 as a possible D gene (6 bases). CDR1 SQVTM and CDR2 ANQGSEA come from the germline V gene. The CDR3 has 13 residues. V shed 4 bases and J shed 0 bases, with 8 bases lying between them.

The sample holds a few counts of this clonotype. The rearrangement links TRBV28 to TRBJ1-4, with D uncertain. The CDR3 sequence is 16 residues long. Trimming cost V 2 bases and J 3 bases, with 13 bases left between them. CDR1 and CDR2 (germline): MDHEN, SYDVKM. In DNA, the CDR3 is TGTGCCAGCAGTTTAAGACTACGTATAGCTAATGAAAAACTGTTTTTT. It yields the protein CASSLRLRIANEKLFF.

A note on this clonotype: This may be a read error, as it is one base from a much larger clone. V gene TRBV29-1 combines with J gene TRBJ1-2; the D gene is possibly TRBD1 (5 bases). CDR3 length: 12 amino acids. V was cut by 3 bases and J by 4 bases, with 9 bases left in between. Germline lookup yields CDR1 SQVTM and CDR2 ANQGSEA. DNA of the CDR3: TGCAGCGTTGATACAGGTGCCTATGGCTACACCTTC. This sequence encodes CSVDTGAYGYTF.

A few counts support this clonotype. This sequence joins TRBV6-2 or TRBV6-3 and TRBJ2-5; 8 bases map to TRBD2. Losses at the gene ends were 0 bases for V and 11 bases for J; bases not matched to a gene: 17. The CDR3 sequence is 17 residues long. Per germline, CDR1 MNHEY and CDR2 SVGEGT. The CDR3 DNA sequence: TGTGCCAGCAGTTACTCATCGAGCGGGGGAGACCTACGAGAGCAGTACTTC. It is translated as CASSYSSSGGDLREQYF.

This clonotype was found a few times. This chain uses TRBV7-9 with TRBJ2-5; D might be TRBD1 (5 bases). The J call may be faulty, since TRBJ2-7 better matches the DNA end. This CDR3 is 14 amino acids long. Germline V gives CDR1 SEHNR, CDR2 FQNEAQ (reference sequence). The CDR3 spells CASSSGHAADEQYF. The CDR3, as DNA: TGTGCCAGCAGCTCAGGACACGCTGCGGACGAGCAGTACTTC.

This chain connects TRBV28 to TRBJ2-5; possible D gene TRBD2, 7 bases. V was trimmed by 7 bases and J by 11 bases, leaving 32 bases between them. The CDR3 covers 17 residues. Germline lookup yields CDR1 MDHEN and CDR2 SYDVKM. The chain's CDR3 is CASIAPTGGRGDNEQYF. The DNA of the CDR3 is TGTGCCAGCATCGCTCCGACGGGGGGCCGAGGCGACAATGAGCAGTACTTC.

This clonotype has more than one count but fewer than ten. The rearrangement joins TRBV20-1 to TRBJ1-1; D is possibly TRBD1 (5 bases). Germline CDR1 DFQATT, CDR2 SNEGSKA (reference sequence). This CDR3 region has 12 residues. The CDR3 region is CSEIPGFTEAFF. The CDR3 DNA reads TGCAGCGAGATCCCAGGGTTCACTGAAGCTTTCTTT.

This clonotype has ten or more counts. The chain uses TRBV29-1 and TRBJ2-1; D might be TRBD1 (5 bases). This CDR3 comprises 11 residues. The germline V gene encodes CDR1 SQVTM and CDR2 ANQGSEA. V lost 7 bases to trimming and J lost 3 bases, with 7 bases between them. CDR3 sequence: CSADNYNEQFF. CDR3 DNA: TGCAGCGCGGACAACTACAATGAGCAGTTCTTC.

With regard to this clonotype: A read error may produce the germline difference seen at one junction end. J is TRBJ2-3 and V is TRBV12-3 or TRBV12-4; the D is unclear. This CDR3 has 15 residues. The CDR3 DNA reads TGTACCAGCAGCTACCCAGGATCGAACACAGATGCGCAGTATTTT. Protein product: CTSSYPGSNTDAQYF.

There are a few counts of this clonotype. The CDR3: CAPRDIASTGELFF. Written as DNA, the CDR3 is TGTGCCCCGAGGGACATCGCTTCGACCGGGGAGCTGTTTTTT. V usage is TRBV25-1 and J usage is TRBJ2-2, with D tentatively TRBD1 (6 bases). V was cut by 11 bases and J by 5 bases, with 18 bases left in between. The CDR3 is made up of 14 amino acids. CDR1 MGHDK and CDR2 SYGVNS come from the germline V gene.

The rearrangement uses TRBV6-5 and TRBJ1-1, with D tentatively TRBD1 (5 bases). The V end was cut by 0 bases, the J end by 6 bases, with 14 bases between. Germline V CDR1 and CDR2: MNHEY, SVGAGI. This CDR3 is built from 15 residues. CDR3 sequence (DNA): TGTGCCAGCAGTTACTCTAAGGGGATGATCGCTGAAGCTTTCTTT. Translation: CASSYSKGMIAEAFF.

The V and J genes are TRBV5-1 and TRBJ2-5, with D hard to call. The V end lost 5 bases, the J end lost 3 bases, and 5 bases lay between the germline ends. This CDR3 contains 11 residues. Looked up from germline, CDR1 is SGHRS and CDR2 is YFSETQ. The DNA of the CDR3 is TGCGCCAGCAGGAACGAAGAGACCCAGTACTTC. Protein: CASRNEETQYF.

The chain is built from TRBV6-1 and TRBJ2-7; 12 bases align to TRBD2. The CDR3 is made up of 16 amino acids. V lost 0 bases, J lost 5 bases, and 5 bases stayed unmatched. The germline gives CDR1 MNHNS, CDR2 SASEGT. The CDR3 DNA follows: TGTGCCAGCAGTGAAGCAGCTAGCGGGGGGGCGGACGAGCAGTACTTC. Its protein product is CASSEAASGGADEQYF.

This clonotype was observed a handful of times. This chain links TRBV18 with TRBJ1-1; TRBD1 is a possible D gene (6 bases). The germline V and J ends were trimmed by 4 bases and 0 bases, with 15 bases remaining between them. CDR1 is KGHSH, CDR2 LQKENI, per germline. The CDR3 is made up of 16 amino acids. DNA of the CDR3: TGTGCCAGCTCACTATCCACCCGGACAGTGAACACTGAAGCTTTCTTT. As protein: CASSLSTRTVNTEAFF.

The chain is built from TRBV28 and TRBJ2-3; D uncertain. The CDR3 spans 14 residues. Germline assignment: CDR1 MDHEN and CDR2 SYDVKM. The germline V and J ends were trimmed by 4 bases and 3 bases, with 11 bases remaining between them. In DNA, the CDR3 is TGTGCCAGCAGTTCGTTCGGTATGACAGATACGCAGTATTTT. Encoded protein: CASSSFGMTDTQYF.

This clonotype was counted between two and nine times. The chain carries TRBV27 and TRBJ1-2; TRBD1 might be the D (6 bases). V was clipped by 3 bases and J by 8 bases, with 16 bases between them. Germline V gene data show CDR1 as MNHEY and CDR2 as SMNVEV (reference sequence). The CDR3 contains 14 residues. The CDR3 spells CASSFGVQGYGYTF. CDR3 DNA: TGTGCCAGCAGTTTTGGTGTACAGGGTTACGGCTACACCTTC.

This clonotype was counted between two and nine times. The chain uses TRBV20-1 and TRBJ2-1; no reliable D call. V dropped 7 bases and J dropped 1 base, with 5 bases sitting between them. The germline V gene has CDR1 DFQATT and CDR2 SNEGSKA (reference sequence). CDR3 length: 11 residues. CDR3: CSELSYNEQFF. In DNA, the CDR3 is TGCAGTGAATTATCCTACAATGAGCAGTTCTTC.

The V call is TRBV7-9, the J call TRBJ2-1; D tentatively fits TRBD1 or TRBD2 (5 bases each). The CDR3 is 15 residues long. From germline, CDR1 is SEHNR and CDR2 FQNEAQ (reference sequence). V was clipped by 8 bases and J by 7 bases, with 21 bases between them. CDR3: CASVLGPSSGNEQFF. CDR3 bases: TGTGCCAGCGTGTTGGGGCCTAGCTCGGGGAATGAGCAGTTCTTC.

V is TRBV24-1 and J is TRBJ2-3; 7 bases are shared with TRBD1. Germline CDR1 KGHDR, CDR2 SFDVKD. The V gene end was trimmed by 4 bases and the J gene end by 4 bases; junction bases not matched to a gene: 7. The CDR3 is 15 residues long. CDR3 region: CATSDFGQGADTQYF. DNA for the CDR3: TGTGCCACCAGTGACTTTGGGCAGGGGGCAGATACGCAGTATTTT.